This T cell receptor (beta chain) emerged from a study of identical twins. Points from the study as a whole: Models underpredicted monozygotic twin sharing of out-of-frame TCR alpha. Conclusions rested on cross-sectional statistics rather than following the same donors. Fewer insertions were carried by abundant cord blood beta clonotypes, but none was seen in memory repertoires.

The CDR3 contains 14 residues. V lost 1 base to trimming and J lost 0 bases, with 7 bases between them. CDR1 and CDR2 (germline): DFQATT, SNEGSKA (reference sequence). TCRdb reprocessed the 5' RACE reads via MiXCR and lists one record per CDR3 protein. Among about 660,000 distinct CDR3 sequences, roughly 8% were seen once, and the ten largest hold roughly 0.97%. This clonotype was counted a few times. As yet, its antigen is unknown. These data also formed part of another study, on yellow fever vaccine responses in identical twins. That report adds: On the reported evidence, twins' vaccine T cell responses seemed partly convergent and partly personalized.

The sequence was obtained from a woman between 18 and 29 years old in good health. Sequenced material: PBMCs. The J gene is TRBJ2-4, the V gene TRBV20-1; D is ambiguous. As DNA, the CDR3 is TGCAGTGCTAGAGCCTCGGTAGCCAAAAACATTCAGTACTTC. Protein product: CSARASVAKNIQYF.